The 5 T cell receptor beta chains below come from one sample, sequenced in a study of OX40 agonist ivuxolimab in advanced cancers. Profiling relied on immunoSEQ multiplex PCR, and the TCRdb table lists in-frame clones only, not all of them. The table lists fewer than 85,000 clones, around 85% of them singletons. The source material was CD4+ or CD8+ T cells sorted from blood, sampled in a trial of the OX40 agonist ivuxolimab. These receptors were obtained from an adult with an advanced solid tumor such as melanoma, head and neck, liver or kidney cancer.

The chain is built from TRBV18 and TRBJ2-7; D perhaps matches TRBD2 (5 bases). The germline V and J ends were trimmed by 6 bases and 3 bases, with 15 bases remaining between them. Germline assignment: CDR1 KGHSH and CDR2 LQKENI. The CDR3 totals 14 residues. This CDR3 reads CASSLAPGNYEQYF. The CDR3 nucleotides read TGTGCCAGCTCCCTGGCTCCGGGAAACTACGAGCAGTACTTC. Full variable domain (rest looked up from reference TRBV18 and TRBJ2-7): NAGVMQNPRHLVRRRGQEARLRCSPMKGHSHVYWYRQLPEEGLKFMVYLQKENIIDESGMPKERFSAEFPKEGPSILRIQQVVRGDSAAYFCASSLAPGNYEQYFGPGTRLTVT.

The DNA for the CDR3 is TGCGCCAGCAGCCAAGAAGGCCCCTCGGCGAGCGAAATAGCCAAAAACATTCAGTACTTC. Protein: CASSQEGPSASEIAKNIQYF. The chain is built from TRBV4-3 and TRBJ2-4, with no clear D. From germline, CDR1 is LGHNA and CDR2 YSLEER. The CDR3 has 20 residues. Trimming took off 0 bases at V and 0 bases at J, with 21 bases between the two ends.

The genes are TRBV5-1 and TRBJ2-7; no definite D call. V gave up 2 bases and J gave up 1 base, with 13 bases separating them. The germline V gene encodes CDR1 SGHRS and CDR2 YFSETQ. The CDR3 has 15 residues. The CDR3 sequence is CASSLGPGESYEQYF. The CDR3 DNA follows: TGCGCCAGCAGCTTAGGACCCGGCGAGTCCTACGAGCAGTACTTC.

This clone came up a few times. For the CDR3, the DNA is TGTGCCAGCAGCCAAGGGCCGGACAGGGGTACCTACAATGAGCAGTTCTTC. Residues: CASSQGPDRGTYNEQFF. The chain recombines TRBV14 with TRBJ2-1; TRBD1 aligns across 9 bases. Germline assignment: CDR1 SGHDN and CDR2 FVKESK. V shed 1 base and J 2 bases; nucleotides not matched to a gene: 6. The CDR3 sequence is 17 residues long. The full variable domain, completed using reference TRBV14 and TRBJ2-1, is EAGVTQFPSHSVIEKGQTVTLRCDPISGHDNLYWYRRVMGKEIKFLLHFVKESKQDESGMPNNRFLAERTGGTYSTLKVQPAELEDSGVYFCASSQGPDRGTYNEQFFGPGTRLTVL.

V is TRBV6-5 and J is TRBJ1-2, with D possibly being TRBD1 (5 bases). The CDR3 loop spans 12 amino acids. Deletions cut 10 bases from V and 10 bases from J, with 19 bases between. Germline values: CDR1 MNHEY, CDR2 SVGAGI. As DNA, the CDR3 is TGTGCCACCAGGTGGGACTCGGGGGACTACACCTTC. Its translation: CATRWDSGDYTF.